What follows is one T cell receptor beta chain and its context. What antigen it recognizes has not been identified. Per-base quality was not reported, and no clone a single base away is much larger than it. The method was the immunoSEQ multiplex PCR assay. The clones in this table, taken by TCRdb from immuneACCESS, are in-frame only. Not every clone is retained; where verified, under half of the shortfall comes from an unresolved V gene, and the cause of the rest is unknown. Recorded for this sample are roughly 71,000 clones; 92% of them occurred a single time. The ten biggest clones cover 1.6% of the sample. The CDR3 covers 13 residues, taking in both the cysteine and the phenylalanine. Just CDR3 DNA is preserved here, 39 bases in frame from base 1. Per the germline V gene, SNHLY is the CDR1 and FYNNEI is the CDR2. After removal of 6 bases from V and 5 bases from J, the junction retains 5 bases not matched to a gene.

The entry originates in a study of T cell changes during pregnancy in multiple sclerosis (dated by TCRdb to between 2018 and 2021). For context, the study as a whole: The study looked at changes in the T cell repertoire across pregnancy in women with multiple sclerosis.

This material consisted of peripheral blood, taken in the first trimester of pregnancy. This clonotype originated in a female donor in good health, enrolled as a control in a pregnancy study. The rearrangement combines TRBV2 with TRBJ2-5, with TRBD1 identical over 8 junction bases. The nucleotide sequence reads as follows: TGTGCCAGCAGCGGACAGGGTGGGGAGACCCAGTACTTC. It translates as CASSGQGGETQYF.